These 16 T cell receptor beta chains share one sample of origin, sequenced in a study of T cell responses to AZD1222 COVID-19 vaccine. The method was immunoSEQ multiplex PCR; TCRdb's version includes in-frame clones alone and lacks a portion of them. The top ten hold less than 0.65% of the sample, which has 250,000 to 300,000 clones, around 93% seen once. Sequenced material: peripheral blood, taken 28 days after the second AZD1222 dose. The receptors here all came from an adult who received the AZD1222 COVID-19 vaccine.

This chain uses TRBV3-1 (or the pseudogene TRBV3-2) with TRBJ2-1; D not resolved. In germline, CDR1 is LGHDT, CDR2 YNNKEL (reference sequence). The germline V and J ends were trimmed by 3 bases and 9 bases, with 9 bases remaining between them. CDR3 length: 12 amino acids. The CDR3 bases are TGTGCCAGCAGCCATGTAGTGGCTGAGCAGTTCTTC. The encoded protein is CASSHVVAEQFF.

The chain couples TRBV28 to TRBJ2-1; possible D gene TRBD1, 6 bases. CDR3 length: 14 amino acids. Looked up from germline, CDR1 is MDHEN and CDR2 is SYDVKM. V lost 5 bases, J lost 5 bases, and 13 bases lay in between. The CDR3 bases are TGTGCCAGCAGTACCCACAGGGTCCACAATGAGCAGTTCTTC. Protein product: CASSTHRVHNEQFF. The variable domain in full, completed from reference TRBV28 and TRBJ2-1, reads DVKVTQSSRYLVKRTGEKVFLECVQDMDHENMFWYRQDPGLGLRLIYFSYDVKMKEKGDIPEGYSVSREKKERFSLILESASTNQTSMYLCASSTHRVHNEQFFGPGTRLTVL.

The CDR3 nucleotides are TGTGCCAGCAGACCGCGGGACAGGAGTCAAGAGACCCAGTACTTC. It is translated as CASRPRDRSQETQYF. The chain recombines TRBV6-5 with TRBJ2-5, with TRBD1 matching over 8 bases. J lost 2 bases, V lost 6 bases, and 8 bases had no gene match. The CDR3 length is 15 residues. Per germline, CDR1 MNHEY and CDR2 SVGAGI.

This chain links TRBV28 with TRBJ1-3; possibly TRBD1 for D (6 bases). Per germline, CDR1 MDHEN and CDR2 SYDVKM. The V and J ends lost 5 bases and 0 bases respectively, with 17 bases between them. The CDR3 spans 17 residues. The CDR3 is CASSPRMGALSGNTIYF. CDR3 DNA: TGTGCCAGCAGTCCCCGTATGGGGGCGCTCTCTGGAAACACCATATATTTT.

This chain joins TRBV12-3 or TRBV12-4 and TRBJ2-7, with a tentative D call TRBD1 (5 bases). The CDR3 loop spans 13 amino acids. V shed 3 bases and J shed 5 bases, with 11 bases lying between them. CDR3 loop: CASSFARAHEQYF. CDR3 in DNA: TGTGCCAGCAGTTTTGCCAGGGCCCACGAGCAGTACTTC.

The chain carries TRBV6-5 and TRBJ2-7, with 8 bases matching TRBD2. J gave up 4 bases and V 7 bases, and 12 bases lay outside the gene matches. Per the germline V gene, CDR1 is MNHEY and CDR2 is SVGAGI. This CDR3 comprises 15 residues. As DNA, the CDR3 is TGTGCCAGCATTCCCACCAGCGGGGGTGGTTACGAGCAGTACTTC. Amino acids: CASIPTSGGGYEQYF.

The J gene is TRBJ1-1, the V gene TRBV11-2; no clear D. This CDR3 region has 14 residues. Trimming pared 2 bases from V and 0 bases from J, leaving 7 bases between. The germline gives CDR1 SGHAT, CDR2 FQNNGV. CDR3 in DNA: TGTGCCAGCAGCTTAACAGACATGAACACTGAAGCTTTCTTT. This encodes CASSLTDMNTEAFF.

V usage is TRBV7-9 and J usage is TRBJ2-7, with D unresolved. This CDR3 is built from 14 residues. Germline V gene lookup returns CDR1 SEHNR and CDR2 FQNEAQ (reference sequence). Trimming left V 1 base short and J 5 bases short, with 12 bases between. CDR3 protein: CASSLEGRRDEQYF. CDR3 coding DNA: TGTGCCAGCAGCTTAGAAGGTAGACGCGACGAGCAGTACTTC. Looking up the rest from reference TRBV7-9 and TRBJ2-7 gives the full variable domain: DTGVSQNPRHKITKRGQNVTFRCDPISEHNRLYWYRQTLGQGPEFLTYFQNEAQLEKSRLLSDRFSAERPKGSFSTLEIQRTEQGDSAMYLCASSLEGRRDEQYFGPGTRLTVT.

This clone was observed a single time. This CDR3 is CATSDQGAFGEKLFF. In nucleotides, the CDR3 is TGTGCCACCAGCGACCAGGGGGCTTTTGGTGAAAAACTGTTTTTT. The J gene is TRBJ1-4, the V gene TRBV15, with TRBD1 matching 8 bases. J lost 7 bases, V lost 5 bases, and 9 bases had no gene match. Germline V gene data show CDR1 as LNHNV and CDR2 as YYDKDF (reference sequence). The CDR3 totals 15 residues.

This rearrangement joins TRBV6-5 to TRBJ2-7; tentative D call: TRBD2 (5 bases). From germline, CDR1 is MNHEY and CDR2 SVGAGI. The CDR3 spans 15 residues. Trimming removed 10 bases at V and 5 bases at J, with 24 bases between. CDR3 protein: CATARQSGNLNEQYF. The CDR3 nucleotides read TGTGCCACCGCCCGACAATCGGGAAATTTAAACGAGCAGTACTTC.

The rearrangement joins TRBV3-1 (or the pseudogene TRBV3-2) to TRBJ1-2, with D possibly TRBD1 on 5 matching bases. CDR3 length: 14 residues. The germline CDR1 and CDR2 sequences are LGHDT and YNNKEL (reference sequence). The V gene lost 0 bases and the J gene lost 8 bases, with 13 bases spanning the gap. CDR3 in amino acids: CASSQDLGGEGYTF. As DNA, the CDR3 is TGTGCCAGCAGCCAAGATCTGGGGGGTGAGGGCTACACCTTC.

The chain links TRBV28 to TRBJ2-7, with D perhaps TRBD1 (6 bases). The CDR3 length is 13 residues. Trimming stripped 4 bases from V and 5 bases from J, with 12 bases between. Per germline, CDR1 MDHEN and CDR2 SYDVKM. CDR3 in DNA: TGTGCCAGCAGTTACAGGGCGCTAAACGAGCAGTACTTC. Its protein product is CASSYRALNEQYF.

The rearrangement uses TRBV18 and TRBJ1-1; no clear D gene. CDR3 length equals 11 residues. The V end was cut by 8 bases, the J end by 1 base, with 5 bases between. Germline values: CDR1 KGHSH, CDR2 LQKENI. CDR3 residues: CASGGNTEAFF. The CDR3 region has the DNA TGTGCCAGCGGTGGGAACACTGAAGCTTTCTTT.

The rearrangement uses TRBV21-1 and TRBJ1-5; the table calls TRBD1, which could not be checked here. TRBV21-1 is a listed pseudogene. This CDR3 spans 13 amino acids. CDR3 coding DNA: TGTGCCAGCGACACAGGGGGCAATCAGCCCCAGCATTTT. Encoded protein: CASDTGGNQPQHF.

This clone was seen a few times. This chain uses TRBV10-3 with TRBJ1-2; 10 positions match TRBD1. CDR1 ENHRY and CDR2 SYGVKD come from the germline V gene. With V trimmed by 3 bases and J by 1 base, 8 bases remained unmatched. The CDR3 length is 17 residues. In DNA form, the CDR3 reads TGTGCCATCAGTGATTCCGGGACAGGGGACCTTAACTATGGCTACACCTTC. Its translation is CAISDSGTGDLNYGYTF.

The rearrangement joins TRBV11-1 to TRBJ2-7; possible D gene TRBD2, 5 bases. Deletions cut 5 bases from V and 5 bases from J, with 16 bases between. Germline-derived CDR1 and CDR2 are SGHAT and FQDESV (reference sequence). CDR3 length: 14 amino acids. CDR3 DNA sequence: TGTGCCAGCAGCCAGCGGTTAGGAAGGGACGAGCAGTACTTC. This sequence encodes CASSQRLGRDEQYF.